What follows are 3 T cell receptor beta chains derived from one specimen sequenced in a study of identical twins. TCRdb itself ran the 5' RACE reads through MiXCR, one entry per CDR3 protein. The table includes roughly 500,000 distinct CDR3 sequences, about 20% detected once. The sample was also linked to a second study, of T cells expressing NK-cell markers.

The sequenced sample consisted of CD4+ T cells sorted from blood. All receptors come from a woman aged 18-35 years in good health.

This clonotype has only a few counts. The V and J genes are TRBV6-5 and TRBJ1-2; 7 positions agree with TRBD1. Per germline, CDR1 MNHEY and CDR2 SVGAGI. V dropped 0 bases and J dropped 8; count of bases not matched to a gene: 9. The CDR3 length is 15 residues. The CDR3 here is CASSYSSAGGGGYTF. The CDR3 DNA reads as TGTGCCAGCAGTTACTCGAGCGCAGGGGGTGGGGGCTACACCTTC.

This clonotype was counted only a few times. The chain has TRBV20-1 and TRBJ1-1; TRBD1 aligns across 8 bases. Trimming took 1 base from V and 6 from J; bases not matched to a gene: 19. The length of the CDR3 is 18 residues. Germline V lookup: CDR1 DFQATT, CDR2 SNEGSKA (reference sequence). In DNA form, the CDR3 reads TGCAGTGCTAGAGGGGAGCCCGGGACAGGATATTCCTTGGCTGAAGCTTTCTTT. It translates to CSARGEPGTGYSLAEAFF.

This clonotype was seen more than once but under ten times. The chain has TRBV11-2 and TRBJ2-3; no definite D call. From germline, CDR1 is SGHAT and CDR2 FQNNGV. CDR3 length: 17 residues. V lost 0 bases and J 1 base, leaving 14 bases between the germline ends. This CDR3 is CASSLDLLRVRTDTQYF. The CDR3 nucleotides read TGTGCCAGCAGCTTAGATCTCTTGAGAGTCCGCACAGATACGCAGTATTTT.